The 20 T cell receptor beta chains below were found in one sample sequenced in a study of blood T cell repertoires in COVID-19. Assay used: immunoSEQ multiplex PCR; TCRdb lists only in-frame clones, some missing. The sample includes about 150,000 clones, approximately 80% of them seen just once. Input material: peripheral blood. The receptor source for this set is a woman aged 45-65 years in a cohort sampled during active or convalescent COVID-19.

V and J are TRBV5-5 and TRBJ1-3, with TRBD1 matching 7 bases. This CDR3 region has 16 residues. Germline CDR1 SGHKS, CDR2 YYEKEE (reference sequence). V dropped 0 bases and J dropped 2; count of bases not matched to a gene: 5. The CDR3 coding sequence is TGTGCCAGCAGCTTGGGATGGGACAGCGCTGGAAACACCATATATTTT. Translated: CASSLGWDSAGNTIYF.

The chain combines TRBV5-1 with TRBJ2-5, with TRBD2 matching 7 bases. CDR3 length: 14 residues. The J segment lost 2 bases and the V segment lost 4 bases, leaving 5 bases of the junction unmatched. Per germline, CDR1 SGHRS and CDR2 YFSETQ. Here the CDR3 reads CASSTGTTQETQYF. For the CDR3, the DNA is TGCGCCAGCAGCACCGGGACTACACAAGAGACCCAGTACTTC.

The V gene is TRBV6-6, the J gene TRBJ1-5, with D perhaps TRBD1 (5 bases). V dropped 0 bases and J dropped 3 bases, with 12 bases sitting between them. CDR3 length: 16 residues. Germline values: CDR1 MNHNY, CDR2 SVGAGI (reference sequence). The CDR3 sequence is CASSYSIRQSNQPQHF. DNA of the CDR3: TGTGCCAGCAGTTACTCGATACGACAGTCCAATCAGCCCCAGCATTTT.

CDR3 loop: CASGGRDLHQPQHF. The CDR3 DNA is TGTGCCAGCGGGGGAAGGGACTTGCATCAGCCCCAGCATTTT. The V call is TRBV2, the J call TRBJ1-5; a weak D match, TRBD1 (5 bases). Per germline, CDR1 SNHLY and CDR2 FYNNEI. The germline V and J ends were trimmed by 8 bases and 5 bases, with 16 bases remaining between them. The CDR3 loop spans 14 amino acids. The entire variable domain, with the rest obtained from reference TRBV2 and TRBJ1-5, is as follows: EPEVTQTPSHQVTQMGQEVILRCVPISNHLYFYWYRQILGQKVEFLVSFYNNEISEKSEIFDDQFSVERPDGSNFTLKIRSTKLEDSAMYFCASGGRDLHQPQHFGDGTRLSIL.

V usage is TRBV12-3 or TRBV12-4 and J usage is TRBJ1-4; D remains ambiguous. The CDR3 runs 13 residues. V lost 3 bases and J 5 bases, leaving 7 bases between the germline ends. Written as DNA, the CDR3 is TGTGCCAGCAGTTTGCACCGGAATGAAAAACTGTTTTTT. Translation: CASSLHRNEKLFF.

The chain combines TRBV11-2 with TRBJ1-2; 7 nucleotides match TRBD1. Germline-derived CDR1 and CDR2 are SGHAT and FQNNGV. The CDR3 spans 12 residues. Germline trimming cut 5 bases from V and 6 bases from J; bases unmatched to any gene: 3. Here the CDR3 DNA reads TGTGCCAGCAGCCGACAGGGAGATGGCTACACCTTC. Protein: CASSRQGDGYTF.

This chain uses TRBV18 with TRBJ2-3; 9 nucleotides agree with TRBD1. J lost 7 bases, V lost 3 bases, and 2 bases had no gene match. From germline, CDR1 is KGHSH and CDR2 LQKENI. The CDR3 totals 13 residues. This chain's CDR3 is CASSPGQGNTQYF. The CDR3 DNA follows: TGTGCCAGCTCACCCGGACAGGGGAATACGCAGTATTTT.

This chain joins TRBV5-1 and TRBJ2-5, with 10 positions matching TRBD2. The junction had 8 bases not matched to a gene; V was cut back by 4 bases and J by 5 bases. The CDR3 covers 15 residues. The germline V gene has CDR1 SGHRS and CDR2 YFSETQ. The CDR3 DNA reads TGCGCCAGCAGCACTGGACTAGCGGCGCACGAGACCCAGTACTTC. Its translation is CASSTGLAAHETQYF.

V gene TRBV7-6 combines with J gene TRBJ2-7; the match to TRBD1 covers 10 bases. V shed 5 bases, J shed 7 bases, and the junction held 5 bases outside the gene matches. CDR3 length: 13 residues. Germline V lookup: CDR1 SGHVS, CDR2 FNYEAQ. CDR3 DNA sequence: TGTGCCAGCAGCCAGAGGACAGGGGGGGAGCAGTACTTC. Protein product: CASSQRTGGEQYF. Together with reference TRBV7-6 and TRBJ2-7, the CDR3 gives the full variable domain: GAGVSQSPRYKVTKRGQDVALRCDPISGHVSLYWYRQALGQGPEFLTYFNYEAQQDKSGLPNDRFSAERPEGSISTLTIQRTEQRDSAMYRCASSQRTGGEQYFGPGTRLTVT.

The rearrangement joins TRBV11-1 to TRBJ2-1; D might be TRBD2 (7 bases). The CDR3 is 15 residues long. Germline V lookup: CDR1 SGHAT, CDR2 FQDESV (reference sequence). V was shortened by 4 bases and J by 0 bases, with 10 bases between the two germline ends. CDR3 protein: CASSYAGASYNEQFF. The CDR3 nucleotides read TGTGCCAGCAGCTACGCGGGGGCCTCCTACAATGAGCAGTTCTTC.

The chain joins TRBV10-3 to TRBJ2-3; D may be TRBD2 (6 bases). This CDR3 region has 13 residues. Looked up from germline, CDR1 is ENHRY and CDR2 is SYGVKD. CDR3 DNA sequence: TGTGGCCATCGCGGCGGGGAAGGAGATACGCAGTATTTT. Its translation: CGHRGGEGDTQYF.

This clone was seen just once. The chain is built from TRBV7-2 and TRBJ2-4; 10 nucleotides align to TRBD2. The germline V gene has CDR1 SGHTA and CDR2 FQGNSA. CDR3 length: 14 residues. Germline trimming cut 5 bases from V and 6 bases from J; bases unmatched to any gene: 4. CDR3: CASSRTSGLNIQYF. In nucleotides, the CDR3 is TGTGCCAGCAGCCGGACTAGCGGTTTAAACATTCAGTACTTC.

This clone has just a few counts. The rearrangement joins TRBV3-1 (or the pseudogene TRBV3-2) to TRBJ2-3; 9 nucleotides agree with TRBD2. The CDR3 is 13 amino acids. V shed 0 bases, J shed 8 bases, and the junction held 0 bases outside the gene matches. Per germline, CDR1 LGHDT and CDR2 YNNKEL (reference sequence). CDR3: CASSQEGLATQYF. The CDR3 DNA reads TGTGCCAGCAGCCAAGAGGGACTAGCTACGCAGTATTTT.

This rearrangement joins TRBV7-6 to TRBJ2-1, with 9 bases aligning to TRBD2. The CDR3 is 15 amino acids. Germline-derived CDR1 and CDR2 are SGHVS and FNYEAQ. Unmatched junction bases numbered 10, after V lost 4 bases and J lost 9 bases. CDR3 sequence reads: CASSSQLAGVSEQFF. The CDR3 nucleotides are TGTGCCAGCAGCTCCCAGTTAGCGGGGGTCTCTGAGCAGTTCTTC. The full variable domain, rest sourced from reference TRBV7-6 and TRBJ2-1, is GAGVSQSPRYKVTKRGQDVALRCDPISGHVSLYWYRQALGQGPEFLTYFNYEAQQDKSGLPNDRFSAERPEGSISTLTIQRTEQRDSAMYRCASSSQLAGVSEQFFGPGTRLTVL.

A few counts support this clone. V is TRBV6-5 and J is TRBJ2-5; tentative D call: TRBD2 (6 bases). Germline lookup yields CDR1 MNHEY and CDR2 SVGAGI. V lost 3 bases to trimming and J lost 1 base, with 12 bases between them. This CDR3 comprises 15 residues. CDR3 sequence (DNA): TGTGCCAGCAGTTATCGGAGGGGCCCCCAAGAGACCCAGTACTTC. Protein sequence: CASSYRRGPQETQYF.

This clone was counted once. The rearrangement joins TRBV7-8 to TRBJ2-5, with 7 bases fitting TRBD1. V shed 5 bases, J shed 5 bases, and the junction held 8 bases outside the gene matches. CDR3 size: 14 residues. Germline V gives CDR1 SGHVS, CDR2 FQNEAQ. The CDR3: CASSPRQGWETQYF. CDR3 coding DNA: TGTGCCAGCAGCCCACGACAGGGATGGGAGACCCAGTACTTC. The complete variable domain, with remaining parts taken from reference TRBV7-8 and TRBJ2-5, reads GAGVSQSPRYKVAKRGQDVALRCDPISGHVSLFWYQQALGQGPEFLTYFQNEAQLDKSGLPSDRFFAERPEGSVSTLKIQRTQQEDSAVYLCASSPRQGWETQYFGPGTRLLVL.

The chain employs TRBV7-2 and TRBJ2-3; D is perhaps TRBD2 (5 bases). The CDR3 contains 15 residues. V was clipped by 5 bases and J by 2 bases, with 14 bases between them. Germline V gene data show CDR1 as SGHTA and CDR2 as FQGNSA. The CDR3 is CASSPRGPHTDTQYF. The CDR3 nucleotides are TGTGCCAGCAGCCCCCGGGGTCCCCACACAGATACGCAGTATTTT.

The gene calls are TRBV4-3 and TRBJ1-5; TRBD1 might be the D (5 bases). Germline lookup yields CDR1 LGHNA and CDR2 YSLEER. The V end lost 0 bases, the J end lost 3 bases, and 18 bases lay between the germline ends. This CDR3 has 18 amino acids. The CDR3 loop reads CASSQDLSGGSHNQPQHF. CDR3 in DNA: TGCGCCAGCAGCCAAGATCTATCCGGGGGATCTCACAATCAGCCCCAGCATTTT.

The chain is built from TRBV5-6 and TRBJ1-5, with D possibly being TRBD1 (5 bases). This CDR3 contains 15 residues. CDR1 is SGHDT, CDR2 YYEEEE, per germline. Trimming removed 0 bases at V and 5 bases at J, with 12 bases between. This chain's CDR3 is CASSLAQEGDQPQHF. In DNA, the CDR3 is TGTGCCAGCAGCTTGGCCCAGGAAGGGGATCAGCCCCAGCATTTT.

The V and J genes are TRBV4-1 and TRBJ1-5; no reliable D call. Trimming took off 0 bases at V and 1 base at J, with 7 bases between the two ends. The CDR3 loop spans 15 amino acids. Germline CDR1 and CDR2: MGHRA and YSYEKL. CDR3 coding DNA: TGCGCCAGCAGCCAAGAAAGAGGAAGCAATCAGCCCCAGCATTTT. This gives the protein CASSQERGSNQPQHF.